This TCR beta chain derives from a study of cytotoxic CD8 clonotypes in ibrutinib-treated CLL. The method was immunoSEQ multiplex PCR; TCRdb's version includes in-frame clones alone and lacks a portion of them. The sample records 35,000 to 50,000 clones, just over 70% being singletons. Trimming removed 6 bases at V and 6 bases at J, with 9 bases between. Germline CDR1 reads MNHEY; CDR2 reads SVGAGI. The CDR3 is 12 amino acids. This clone was seen a few times. The sequence came from a human donor with chronic lymphocytic leukemia. The J gene is TRBJ2-4, the V gene TRBV6-5; no clear D gene. This specimen consisted of PBMCs, obtained at disease progression, from a patient treated with ibrutinib. As DNA, the CDR3 is TGTGCCAGCAGCCCTAACAGAAACATTCAGTACTTC. Translation: CASSPNRNIQYF.